The 22 T cell receptor beta chains below come from one sample, sequenced in a study of T cells after yellow fever vaccination. TCRdb re-derived calls from the 5' RACE reads in MiXCR, one entry per CDR3 protein. The sample includes 200,000 to 300,000 distinct CDR3 sequences, approximately 3.6% of them seen just once. The sample in question was PBMCs, obtained 15 days after the yellow fever booster vaccination. All receptors come from a man between 18 and 29 years old who received the YFV17D yellow fever vaccine.

This clonotype was counted at least ten times. CDR3 sequence reads: CATSRDPQGGELFF. The CDR3 DNA follows: TGTGCCACCAGCAGAGACCCCCAGGGCGGGGAGCTGTTTTTT. This rearrangement joins TRBV15 to TRBJ2-2, with D possibly matching TRBD1 (5 bases). This CDR3 has 14 residues. Germline values: CDR1 LNHNV, CDR2 YYDKDF (reference sequence). Trimming removed 0 bases at V and 7 bases at J, with 9 bases between.

In its sample, this clonotype was seen many times. CDR3 region: CASSSWGNTIYF. CDR3 nucleotide sequence: TGTGCCAGCAGTTCTTGGGGAAACACCATATATTTT. The chain couples TRBV12-3 or TRBV12-4 to TRBJ1-3; D unresolved. CDR3 length: 12 residues. Trimming cost V 4 bases and J 4 bases, with 5 bases left between them.

This clonotype has at least ten counts. The chain recombines TRBV24-1 with TRBJ1-1, with D unresolved. With 1 base removed from V and 8 bases from J, the gap between germline ends came to 7 bases. From germline, CDR1 is KGHDR and CDR2 SFDVKD. The CDR3 length is 12 residues. CDR3 DNA: TGTGCCACCAGTGATTTCAGAGGAGAAGCTTTCTTT. It specifies CATSDFRGEAFF.

Many counts were recorded for this clonotype. The chain links TRBV7-2 to TRBJ1-1; no firm D call. This CDR3 contains 13 residues. Between the trimmed V and J ends, which lost 3 bases and 0 bases, there was a span of 5 bases. Germline CDR1 reads SGHTA; CDR2 reads FQGNSA. For the CDR3, the DNA is TGTGCCAGCAGCTTTCGGATGAACACTGAAGCTTTCTTT. As protein: CASSFRMNTEAFF.

This clonotype was found many times. This chain uses TRBV11-3 with TRBJ2-3; D not resolved. V lost 2 bases to trimming and J lost 2 bases, with 5 bases between them. This CDR3 has 13 residues. Germline lookup yields CDR1 SGHNT and CDR2 YENEEA. The CDR3 nucleotides are TGTGCCAGCAGCTTAACGGCCACAGATACGCAGTATTTT. Protein sequence: CASSLTATDTQYF.

Turning to this clonotype: A much more abundant neighbour one base away suggests this may be a read error. The chain couples TRBV15 to TRBJ1-5; maybe TRBD1 (6 bases). With 0 bases removed from V and 8 bases from J, the gap between germline ends came to 11 bases. The germline gives CDR1 LNHNV, CDR2 YYDKDF (reference sequence). The CDR3 covers 14 residues. CDR3 nucleotide sequence: TGTGCCACCAGCAGAGACAGGGGTCGGGAGCCCCAGCATTTT. Translated, it gives CATSRDRGREPQHF.

This clonotype was counted many times. The chain uses TRBV5-6 and TRBJ1-2; D is ambiguous. Germline V gene sequence: CDR1 SGHDT, CDR2 YYEEEE. This CDR3 has 13 amino acids. With 4 bases removed from V and 1 base from J, the gap between germline ends came to 8 bases. CDR3 amino acids: CASSPGFNYGYTF. The CDR3 DNA reads as TGTGCCAGCAGCCCGGGGTTTAACTATGGCTACACCTTC.

In its sample, this clonotype was seen many times. This chain links TRBV4-1 with TRBJ2-1; possibly TRBD1 or TRBD2 for D (6 bases each). Germline-derived CDR1 and CDR2 are MGHRA and YSYEKL. Trimming took 2 bases from V and 5 from J, leaving 16 bases between them. This CDR3 is 16 amino acids long. The CDR3 nucleotides are TGCGCCAGCAGCCAAACTTTTGAGGGGGGTGACAATGAGCAGTTCTTC. Amino acid sequence: CASSQTFEGGDNEQFF.

This clonotype was seen repeatedly, ten times or more. The chain recombines TRBV18 with TRBJ1-1; D unresolved. CDR1 KGHSH and CDR2 LQKENI come from the germline V gene. V was pared by 3 bases and J by 4 bases, with 12 bases between. There are 14 residues in the CDR3. DNA of the CDR3: TGTGCCAGCTCACCTTTGGAATTTGGCACTGAAGCTTTCTTT. Translating gives CASSPLEFGTEAFF.

This clonotype occurred many times. The rearrangement joins TRBV5-5 to TRBJ1-5; D is unclear. The CDR3 loop spans 12 amino acids. The germline CDR1 and CDR2 sequences are SGHKS and YYEKEE (reference sequence). Trimming left V 2 bases short and J 9 bases short, with 9 bases between. As DNA, the CDR3 is TGTGCCAGCAGCTTCCTCTCTGGGCCCCAGCATTTT. Protein product: CASSFLSGPQHF.

This clonotype has a count of ten or more. The chain uses TRBV28 and TRBJ2-1; no firm D call. Trimming removed 6 bases at V and 5 bases at J, with 8 bases between. The CDR3 has 12 amino acids. CDR1 and CDR2 (germline): MDHEN, SYDVKM. The CDR3 DNA reads as TGTGCCAGCAGCCTTTTGAACAATGAGCAGTTCTTC. It is translated as CASSLLNNEQFF.

This clonotype showed up many times. CDR3 sequence reads: CASNGVQGARGYTF. DNA of the CDR3: TGTGCCAGCAACGGCGTACAGGGGGCAAGAGGCTACACCTTC. This rearrangement joins TRBV5-6 to TRBJ1-2, with 9 bases aligning to TRBD1. Per germline, CDR1 SGHDT and CDR2 YYEEEE. CDR3 length equals 14 residues. V trimming: 6 bases; J trimming: 8 bases; junction bases outside the gene matches: 11.

Many counts were recorded for this clonotype. V usage is TRBV7-3 and J usage is TRBJ2-1; D perhaps matches TRBD2 (7 bases). The CDR3 loop spans 17 amino acids. Trimming took off 5 bases at V and 8 bases at J, with 25 bases between the two ends. CDR1 and CDR2 from the germline V gene are SGHTA and FQGTGA. The CDR3 protein is CASSLTRGGAPRHEQFF. The CDR3 DNA sequence: TGTGCCAGCAGCCTCACAAGGGGGGGGGCGCCTCGGCATGAGCAGTTCTTC.

This clonotype was counted many times. The V gene is TRBV4-3, the J gene TRBJ2-1; tentatively, D is TRBD1 (6 bases). The CDR3 spans 16 residues. Trimming shortened V by 0 bases and J by 0 bases, and 9 bases separated the two germline ends. Germline V gene lookup returns CDR1 LGHNA and CDR2 YSLEER. This chain's CDR3 is CASSQDPTGSYNEQFF. The CDR3 DNA follows: TGCGCCAGCAGCCAAGACCCGACAGGCTCCTACAATGAGCAGTTCTTC.

Ten or more counts support this clonotype. The chain carries TRBV21-1 and TRBJ2-7; TRBD1, as called in the table, went unchecked against the DNA. TRBV21-1 corresponds to a pseudogene. This CDR3 spans 16 amino acids. CDR3 region: CASSKGRGTGSYEQYV. As DNA, the CDR3 is TGTGCCAGCAGCAAAGGCAGAGGGACAGGCTCCTACGAGCAGTACGTC.

The sample holds many counts of this clonotype. The chain is built from TRBV19 and TRBJ1-5; TRBD1 aligns across 9 bases. This CDR3 spans 16 amino acids. With V trimmed by 5 bases and J by 3 bases, 8 bases remained unmatched. CDR1 is LNHDA and CDR2 is SQIVND in the germline V gene (reference sequence). The chain's CDR3 is CASSPYRTGDNQPQHF. CDR3 bases: TGTGCCAGTAGTCCCTATAGGACAGGGGACAATCAGCCCCAGCATTTT.

In its sample, this clonotype was seen many times. The chain employs TRBV23-1 and TRBJ2-1; D unresolved. TRBV23-1 is sorted into the ORF group, with uncertain function. V was clipped by 8 bases and J by 10 bases, with 12 bases between them. The CDR3 contains 11 residues. The CDR3 sequence: CASLSTREQFF. The CDR3 coding sequence is TGCGCCAGCCTCTCAACGCGGGAGCAGTTCTTC.

V gene TRBV10-3 combines with J gene TRBJ1-6; the D is unclear. The germline CDR1 and CDR2 sequences are ENHRY and SYGVKD. The ends were cut back, 10 bases at V and 8 bases at J, with 12 bases in the middle. This CDR3 contains 12 residues. The CDR3 loop is CATQALDSPLHF. DNA for the CDR3: TGTGCCACCCAGGCCTTAGATTCACCCCTCCACTTT.

On this clonotype: With a much larger clone just one base away, this may be a read error. The J gene is TRBJ2-2, the V gene TRBV7-2; D might be TRBD1 (6 bases). The CDR3 covers 13 residues. Germline CDR1 is SGHTA and CDR2 is FQGNSA. The chain's CDR3 is CACSVQGFGELFF. CDR3 sequence (DNA): TGTGCCTGCAGCGTACAGGGATTCGGGGAGCTGTTTTTT.

This clonotype has a count of ten or more. The chain combines TRBV5-1 with TRBJ2-2; 7 nucleotides match TRBD1. This CDR3 is 16 amino acids long. Losses at the gene ends were 3 bases for V and 0 bases for J; bases not matched to a gene: 5. CDR1 is SGHRS, CDR2 YFSETQ, per germline. The CDR3 DNA is TGCGCCAGCAGCTCAGGGACAGACGCGAACACCGGGGAGCTGTTTTTT. Amino acid sequence: CASSSGTDANTGELFF.

This clonotype was counted many times. This chain uses TRBV20-1 with TRBJ2-7, with D perhaps assigned TRBD1 or TRBD2 (6 bases each). Trimming left V 4 bases short and J 5 bases short, with 12 bases between. This CDR3 region has 12 residues. The germline V gene encodes CDR1 DFQATT and CDR2 SNEGSKA (reference sequence). CDR3 sequence reads: CSATGEVNEQYV. The DNA for the CDR3 is TGCAGTGCTACAGGGGAGGTCAACGAGCAGTACGTC.

This clonotype was seen many times. V usage is TRBV5-1 and J usage is TRBJ1-2; D gene ambiguous. Trimming took 1 base from V and 2 from J, leaving 9 bases between them. The CDR3 runs to 14 residues. Germline values: CDR1 SGHRS, CDR2 YFSETQ. The CDR3 DNA sequence: TGCGCCAGCAGCTTGCAAAGGGAAAACTATGGCTACACCTTC. This gives the protein CASSLQRENYGYTF.